Listed below are T cell receptor beta chains from one sample, sequenced in a study of cytomegalovirus exposure and HLA in healthy donors. Profiled with immunoSEQ multiplex PCR; TCRdb holds only in-frame clones, not every one. The sample holds around 200,000 clones; approximately 86% are singletons and the top ten take around 0.3%. The sample comprised PBMCs. The receptors were sampled from a woman in her 30s in good health and CMV-seronegative. The CDR3 runs from the conserved cysteine through the conserved F or W. The D gene is left open where the match is weak. Expanded clones get a size class; other rows say once, few or many, or leave the size out.

TRBV2	TRBJ2-3	.	.	TGTGCCAGCAGTGGAAGGACGCGGGGTACGCAGTATTTT	CASSGRTRGTQYF
TRBV18	TRBJ2-7	.	.	TGTGCCAGCTCACCACCGAACAGACCCTCCTACGAGCAGTACTTC	CASSPPNRPSYEQYF
TRBV30	TRBJ2-2	TRBD1	.	TGTGCCTGGAGTCCGACAGGGATCACCGGGGAGCTGTTTTTT	CAWSPTGITGELFF
TRBV21-1	TRBJ1-2	.	once	TGTGCCAGCAGCCCTCCTAACTATGGCTACACCTTC	CASSPPNYGYTF
TRBV19	TRBJ2-3	.	.	TGTGCCAGTAGCTCTTCTCCGGAAGGGGCAGATACGCAGTATTTT	CASSSSPEGADTQYF
TRBV5-1	TRBJ2-5	TRBD1	.	TGCGCCAGCAGCCTGGGTACAGGGGCACGGGAGACCCAGTACTTC	CASSLGTGARETQYF
TRBV7-7	TRBJ2-1	TRBD2	.	TGTGCTAGCAGCCCGGCGGGACTAGCGGGTTACAATGAGCAGTTCTTC	CASSPAGLAGYNEQFF
TRBV5-6	TRBJ1-2	TRBD1	few	TGTGCCAGCAGCACAGGACAGGGAAAGGTTTATGGCTACACCTTC	CASSTGQGKVYGYTF
TRBV2	TRBJ2-7	.	.	TGTGCCGGAGGGCAGGGAGTGTACGAGCAGTACTTC	CAGGQGVYEQYF
TRBV7-8	TRBJ2-5	TRBD1	few	TGTGCCAGCAGCCAGGGACAGGGGCTACCGGAGACCCAGTACTTC	CASSQGQGLPETQYF
TRBV18	TRBJ2-1	.	.	TGTGCCAGCTCACCACCGGTGGCACCAAACAATGAGCAGTTCTTC	CASSPPVAPNNEQFF
TRBV5-1	TRBJ2-2	TRBD2	.	TGCGCCAGCAGCCTCTGGTCTAGCGGGGGGAACACCGGGGAGCTGTTTTTT	CASSLWSSGGNTGELFF
TRBV11-3	TRBJ2-5	.	.	TGTGCCAGCAGCCCCCCGTTTGAAGAGACCCAGTACTTC	CASSPPFEETQYF
TRBV29-1	TRBJ2-7	TRBD1	.	TGCAGCGTAGAGATGACCGCTGGACAGGGAAGCTCCTACGAGCAGTACTTC	CSVEMTAGQGSSYEQYF
TRBV28	TRBJ1-5	TRBD1	.	TGTGCCAGCACAGGGGGCTTGGATCAGCCCCAGCATTTT	CASTGGLDQPQHF
TRBV7-9	TRBJ2-7	.	.	TGTGCCAGCAGCCCGGGCCCAGGGGCCTACGAGCAGTACTTC	CASSPGPGAYEQYF
TRBV1	TRBJ1-1	.	.	TGCACCAGCAATCCAACTGAAGCTTTCTTT	CTSNPTEAFF
TRBV5-1	TRBJ2-1	TRBD1	.	TGCGCCAGCAGCTGGGACAGCTACAATGAGCAGTTCTTC	CASSWDSYNEQFF
TRBV10-1	TRBJ2-1	.	.	TGCGCCAGCCCTCTGTCCGGGGAAAACAATGAGCAGTTCTTC	CASPLSGENNEQFF
TRBV5-6	TRBJ1-1	.	few	TGTGCCAGCAGCATGGTTACCGGGACTTCAGCTTTCTTT	CASSMVTGTSAFF
TRBV6-6	TRBJ2-7	.	.	TGTGCCAGCAGTTACTCGGCAGGTCCGGACTCCTACGAGCAGTACTTC	CASSYSAGPDSYEQYF
TRBV27	TRBJ2-1	.	.	TGTGCCAGCAGTTTAGAGGCTTATTACAATGAGCAGTTCTTC	CASSLEAYYNEQFF
TRBV6-6	TRBJ2-7	.	once	TGTGCCAGCAGTTACTCCCATACAGGGATTGGGTACGAGCAGTACTTC	CASSYSHTGIGYEQYF
TRBV29-1	TRBJ1-4	TRBD1	.	TGCAGCGTTGGTTTCAGGGGGAGTGAAAAACTGTTTTTT	CSVGFRGSEKLFF
TRBV28	TRBJ2-3	.	.	TGTGCCAGCAGTGCCTCACTAGGAAGCGCACGCCAGTATTTT	CASSASLGSARQYF
TRBV7-9	TRBJ2-3	.	.	TGTGCCAGCAGCTCTTACACAGATACGCAGTATTTT	CASSSYTDTQYF
TRBV30	TRBJ2-7	TRBD2	.	TGTGCCTCGGGAGGGGGGGTTGGAGCCTACGAGCAGTACTTC	CASGGGVGAYEQYF
TRBV23-1	TRBJ1-2	.	.	TGCGCCAACCGACAGGTTGACTTCTTCTATGGCTACACCTTC	CANRQVDFFYGYTF
TRBV29-1	TRBJ2-3	.	.	TGCAGCGTTGAAGTAGTCAGGGCTGGAGATACGCAGTATTTT	CSVEVVRAGDTQYF
TRBV5-1	TRBJ2-2	.	.	TGCGCCAGCAGCTCATCACAGACCGGGGAGCTGTTTTTT	CASSSSQTGELFF
TRBV5-6	TRBJ1-2	.	.	TGTGCCAGCAGCTTGTACGGGGGACGCAACTATGGCTACACCTTC	CASSLYGGRNYGYTF
TRBV6-1	TRBJ1-1	.	.	TGTGCCAGCAGTGAGGGGGGGGAGATGAACACTGAAGCTTTCTTT	CASSEGGEMNTEAFF
TRBV5-6	TRBJ2-5	TRBD1	.	TGTGCCAGCAGCTTCAGAACCGGGACAGGGTGGAAGACCCAGTACTTC	CASSFRTGTGWKTQYF
TRBV5-1	TRBJ2-3	.	.	TGCGCCAGCAGCTTAGGGGGTGGGACCTATAATGCTGATACGCAGTATTTT	CASSLGGGTYNADTQYF
TRBV18	TRBJ1-1	.	.	TGTGCCAGCTCACCCCAGAGCGGGGTTGGGACTGAAGCTTTCTTT	CASSPQSGVGTEAFF
TRBV28	TRBJ1-5	.	.	TGTGCCAGCAGTACTACCCTCCCGGGATCCCAGCATTTT	CASSTTLPGSQHF
TRBV28	TRBJ2-2	.	.	TGTGCCAGCAGCCCAGGGACTTCCACCGGGGAGCTGTTTTTT	CASSPGTSTGELFF
TRBV5-5	TRBJ2-5	.	.	TGTGCCAGCAGCTTGGGGCCCCAGGGCTCAGAGACCCAGTACTTC	CASSLGPQGSETQYF
TRBV5-6	TRBJ1-1	.	few	TGTGCCAGCAGCTTGGATGTCGACACTGAAGCTTTCTTT	CASSLDVDTEAFF
TRBV11-2	TRBJ2-1	TRBD2	.	TGTGCCAGCAGCCTAGCGGGATACAATGAGCAGTTCTTC	CASSLAGYNEQFF
TRBV10-1	TRBJ1-3	TRBD1	few	TGCGCCAGCAGTGAGTCTGACAGGGACTGCTCTGGAAACACCATATATTTT	CASSESDRDCSGNTIYF
TRBV5-6	TRBJ1-1	TRBD1	.	TGTGCCAGCACCCGGACAGGGAGGGACACTGAAGCTTTCTTT	CASTRTGRDTEAFF